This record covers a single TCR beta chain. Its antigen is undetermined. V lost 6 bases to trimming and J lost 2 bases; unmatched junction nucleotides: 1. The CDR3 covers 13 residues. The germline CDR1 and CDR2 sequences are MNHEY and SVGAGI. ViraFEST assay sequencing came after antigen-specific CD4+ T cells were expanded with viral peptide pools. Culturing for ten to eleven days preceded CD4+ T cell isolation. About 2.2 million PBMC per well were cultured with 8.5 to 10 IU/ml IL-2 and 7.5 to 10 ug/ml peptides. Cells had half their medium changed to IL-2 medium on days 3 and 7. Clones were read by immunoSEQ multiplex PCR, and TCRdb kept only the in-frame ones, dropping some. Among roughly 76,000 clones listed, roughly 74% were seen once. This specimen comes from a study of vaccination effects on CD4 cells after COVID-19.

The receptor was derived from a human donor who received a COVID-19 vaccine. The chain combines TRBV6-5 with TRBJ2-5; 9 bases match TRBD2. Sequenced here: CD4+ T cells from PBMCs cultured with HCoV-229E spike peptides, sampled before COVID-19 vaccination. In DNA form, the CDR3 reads TGTGCCAGCAGGACTAGCGGACAAGAGACCCAGTACTTC. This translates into CASRTSGQETQYF.